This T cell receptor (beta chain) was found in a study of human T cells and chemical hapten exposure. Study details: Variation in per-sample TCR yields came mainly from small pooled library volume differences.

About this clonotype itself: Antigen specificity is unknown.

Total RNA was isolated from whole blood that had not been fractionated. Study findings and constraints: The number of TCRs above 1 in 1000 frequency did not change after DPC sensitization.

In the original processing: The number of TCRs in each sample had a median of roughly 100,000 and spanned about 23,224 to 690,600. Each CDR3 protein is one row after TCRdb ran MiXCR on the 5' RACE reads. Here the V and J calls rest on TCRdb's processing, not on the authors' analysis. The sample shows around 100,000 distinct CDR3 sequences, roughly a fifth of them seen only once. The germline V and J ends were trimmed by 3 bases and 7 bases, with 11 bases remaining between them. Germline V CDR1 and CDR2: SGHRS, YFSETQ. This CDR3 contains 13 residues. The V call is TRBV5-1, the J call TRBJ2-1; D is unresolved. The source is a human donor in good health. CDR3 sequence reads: CASSSLYGNEQFF. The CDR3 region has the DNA TGCGCCAGCAGCTCGCTGTACGGGAATGAGCAGTTCTTC.